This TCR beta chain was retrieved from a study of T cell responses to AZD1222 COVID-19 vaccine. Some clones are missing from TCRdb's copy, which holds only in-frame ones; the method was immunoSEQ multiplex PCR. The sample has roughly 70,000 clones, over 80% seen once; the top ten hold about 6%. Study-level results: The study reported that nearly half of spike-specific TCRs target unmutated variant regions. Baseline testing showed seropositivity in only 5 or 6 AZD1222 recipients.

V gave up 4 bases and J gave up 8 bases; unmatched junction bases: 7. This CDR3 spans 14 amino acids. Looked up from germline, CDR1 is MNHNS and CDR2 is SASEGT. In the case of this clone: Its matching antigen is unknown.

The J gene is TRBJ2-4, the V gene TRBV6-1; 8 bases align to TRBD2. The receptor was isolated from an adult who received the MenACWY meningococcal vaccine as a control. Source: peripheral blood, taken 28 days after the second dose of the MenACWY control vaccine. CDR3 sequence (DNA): TGTGCCAGCAGTGGAGCCCCGGGGGGGGACATTCAGTACTTC. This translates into CASSGAPGGDIQYF.